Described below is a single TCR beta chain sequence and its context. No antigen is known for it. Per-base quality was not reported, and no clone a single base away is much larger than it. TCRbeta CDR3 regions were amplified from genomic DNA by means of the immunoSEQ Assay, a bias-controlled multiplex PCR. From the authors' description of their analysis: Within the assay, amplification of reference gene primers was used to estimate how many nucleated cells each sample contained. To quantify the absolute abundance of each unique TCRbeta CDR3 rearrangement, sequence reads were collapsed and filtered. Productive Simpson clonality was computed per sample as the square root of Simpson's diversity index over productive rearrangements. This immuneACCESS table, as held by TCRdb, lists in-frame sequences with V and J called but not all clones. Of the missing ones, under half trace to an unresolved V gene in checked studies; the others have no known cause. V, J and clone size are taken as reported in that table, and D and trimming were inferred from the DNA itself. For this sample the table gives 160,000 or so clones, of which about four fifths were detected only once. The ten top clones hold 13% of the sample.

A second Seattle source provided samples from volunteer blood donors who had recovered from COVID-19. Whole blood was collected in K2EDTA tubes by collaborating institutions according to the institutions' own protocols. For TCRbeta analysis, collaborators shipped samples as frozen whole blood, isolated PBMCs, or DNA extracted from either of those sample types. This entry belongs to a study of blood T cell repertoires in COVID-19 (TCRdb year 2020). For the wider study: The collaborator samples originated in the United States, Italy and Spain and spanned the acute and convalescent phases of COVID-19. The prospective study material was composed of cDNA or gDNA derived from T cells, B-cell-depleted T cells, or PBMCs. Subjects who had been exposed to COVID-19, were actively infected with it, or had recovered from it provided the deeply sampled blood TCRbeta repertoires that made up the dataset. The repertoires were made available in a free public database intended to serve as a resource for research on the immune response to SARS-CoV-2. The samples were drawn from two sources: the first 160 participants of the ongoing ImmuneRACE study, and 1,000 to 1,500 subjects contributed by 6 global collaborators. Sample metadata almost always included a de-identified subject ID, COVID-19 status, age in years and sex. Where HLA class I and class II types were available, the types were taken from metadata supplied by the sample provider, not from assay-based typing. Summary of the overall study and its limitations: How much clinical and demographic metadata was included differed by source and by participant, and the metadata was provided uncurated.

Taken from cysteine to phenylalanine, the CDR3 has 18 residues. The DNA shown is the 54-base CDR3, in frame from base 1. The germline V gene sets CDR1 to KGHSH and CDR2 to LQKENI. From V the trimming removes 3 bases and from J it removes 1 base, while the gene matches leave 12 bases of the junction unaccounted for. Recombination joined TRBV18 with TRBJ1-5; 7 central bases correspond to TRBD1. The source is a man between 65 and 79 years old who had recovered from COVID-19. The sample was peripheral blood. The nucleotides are TGTGCCAGCTCACCTAAGACAGGGTCGGTCGAAAGCAATCAGCCCCAGCATTTT. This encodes CASSPKTGSVESNQPQHF. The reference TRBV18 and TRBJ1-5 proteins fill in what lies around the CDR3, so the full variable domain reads NAGVMQNPRHLVRRRGQEARLRCSPMKGHSHVYWYRQLPEEGLKFMVYLQKENIIDESGMPKERFSAEFPKEGPSILRIQQVVRGDSAAYFCASSPKTGSVESNQPQHFGDGTRLSIL.